This T cell receptor beta chain is drawn from a study of cytotoxic CD8 clonotypes in ibrutinib-treated CLL (dated by TCRdb to the early 2020s). Background on the whole study: The cohort was composed of ten to eleven relapsed/refractory and about 15 treatment-naive patients; IGHV unmutated status was identified in approximately 17 patients. Partial responses were observed in 24 patients and complete responses in 2; after a median follow-up of 68 months, remission was maintained in approximately 15 patients and progression was observed in roughly twelve. Response samples were taken after a median of about a year on treatment, ranging from about 6 to 40 months. On average, each sample had about 250,000 productive templates and around 100,000 productive rearrangements. Of the 70 to 100 people in the trial, about 25 had longitudinal samples available. Cryopreserved peripheral blood mononuclear cells were obtained before treatment, at response, and at either sustained remission or disease progression. All remission and progressive disease samples were collected while patients were still receiving ibrutinib.

On a MiSeq, deep resolution sequencing aimed for a depth between 1 in 1 million and 1 in 200,000 T cells, with each clonotype covered approximately 10x on average. The immunoSEQ hsTCRB Kit was used to generate the TCR beta libraries. Regarding the original processing steps: The data were analyzed with ImmunoSEQ Analyzer and ImmunoSEQ Data Assistant, and V, D and J gene assignments followed IMGT definitions. Clonality, with values ranging from 0 to 1, was calculated as one minus the normalized Shannon entropy of productive rearrangement frequencies. Only overrepresented clonotypes making up at least 0.05% of the repertoire of each patient were included in the public clonotype analysis. Some twelve repertoires from age-matched healthy donors, obtained from immuneACCESS, served as clonality controls. As stored in TCRdb, this immuneACCESS dataset retains in-frame rearrangements with V and J assigned. A fraction of the clones does not appear; measured against another copy, unresolved V genes explain less than half of the discrepancy, and the remainder lacks a known reason. The V and J calls and clone size are taken from that table; D and trimming were inferred from the DNA. The sample table shows approximately 150,000 clones, and roughly 88% are seen once. Approximately 3% of the sample comes from the top ten.

Details on this clone: No cognate antigen has been identified for it. Nothing much larger sits one base from this clone, and base qualities are not available.

The cysteine opens and the phenylalanine closes a CDR3 of 13 amino acids. The entry retains the CDR3 DNA only, 39 bases that are in frame from base 1. Relative to germline, V is missing 1 base and J is missing 3 bases, with 2 bases of the junction outside any gene match. Via the germline V gene (reference sequence), CDR1 is GTSNPN and CDR2 SVGIG. The time point label on this specimen signifies: progressive disease on ibrutinib. Approximately 2 micrograms of genomic DNA were extracted from cryopreserved PBMCs for TCR beta library preparation. Longitudinal blood samples from CLL patients on ibrutinib monotherapy were analyzed using high-throughput TCR beta sequencing. Patients were enrolled in a phase 2 open-label single-center ibrutinib monotherapy trial. Overall results and qualifications from the work: Sustained-remission and progressing patients did not have matched sampling times, and lymph node repertoires were not examined. Clonality increased at ibrutinib response, stayed stable in sustained remission, and fell back toward baseline at progression. Public clonotypes were rare and either contracted or stayed stable during treatment, and the rise in clonality at ibrutinib response reflected the expansion of private clonotypes. Baseline clonality exceeded that of age-matched healthy donors and correlated strongly with circulating CD8+ T-cell counts.

The sample in question was PBMCs, obtained at disease progression, from a patient treated with ibrutinib. The TCR was taken from a human donor with chronic lymphocytic leukemia. The rearrangement joined TRBV30 to TRBJ2-7, and 8 junction bases match TRBD1. This receptor has the CDR3 CAWSEDRGYEQYF. The bases are TGTGCCTGGAGTGAAGACAGGGGCTACGAGCAGTACTTC.